What follows describes a single T cell receptor beta chain. This sample was included in a study of blood T cell repertoires in COVID-19. Study summary: Acute-phase and convalescent COVID-19 samples originated in the United States, Italy and Spain.

Authors' methods: Estimation of nucleated cell counts relied on the amplification of reference gene primers. Using immunoSEQ multiplex PCR, the repertoire was profiled, and TCRdb retains in-frame clones only, with some absent. V and J calls and clone size are those listed in that table; D and trimming were worked out from the DNA. The repertoire holds about 220,000 clones, less than 85% seen once, with 3% to 4.5% in the top ten. CDR1 is LGHNA and CDR2 is YSLEER in the germline V gene. Trimming left V 0 bases short and J 9 bases short, with 18 bases between. This CDR3 spans 16 amino acids. This TCR was recovered from a woman older than 75 with acute or convalescent COVID-19. The V call is TRBV4-3, the J call TRBJ1-5; D unclear. The sample consisted of peripheral blood. Here the CDR3 DNA reads TGCGCCAGCAGCCAAGAATATGACCCGGGAGGTTGGCCCCAGCATTTT. Its protein is CASSQEYDPGGWPQHF.